Shown below are 29 T cell receptor beta chains from a single sample sequenced in a study of T cell responses to AZD1222 COVID-19 vaccine. Assay: immunoSEQ multiplex PCR; the TCRdb copy retains only in-frame clones and omits some. This sample has over 150,000 clones, with about 91% found just once. Sequenced here: peripheral blood, sampled 28 days after the second AZD1222 dose. These receptors originate from an adult who received the AZD1222 COVID-19 vaccine.

In its sample, this clone was seen a few times. The chain carries TRBV19 and TRBJ1-2; 11 nucleotides agree with TRBD1. CDR1 is LNHDA and CDR2 is SQIVND in the germline V gene (reference sequence). This CDR3 spans 13 amino acids. The ends lost 4 bases at V and 8 bases at J; junction bases unmatched: 3. The DNA of the CDR3 is TGTGCCAGTAGTAGGGACAGGGGGGAAGGCTACACCTTC. It translates to CASSRDRGEGYTF.

The CDR3 DNA follows: TGTGCCAGCACTGGGACGACTAACTATGGCTACACCTTC. This codes for CASTGTTNYGYTF. The chain combines TRBV2 with TRBJ1-2; possibly TRBD1 for D (5 bases). Trimming took off 7 bases at V and 0 bases at J, with 9 bases between the two ends. The CDR3 is made up of 13 amino acids. Looked up from germline, CDR1 is SNHLY and CDR2 is FYNNEI.

V gene TRBV19 combines with J gene TRBJ2-1, with D perhaps TRBD2 (7 bases). The CDR3 runs 15 residues. V lost 5 bases and J lost 6, with 17 bases in between. The germline V gene has CDR1 LNHDA and CDR2 SQIVND (reference sequence). The CDR3 here is CASSPMRGGGNEQFF. The CDR3 region has the DNA TGTGCCAGTAGTCCTATGAGGGGGGGAGGCAATGAGCAGTTCTTC.

The genes are TRBV7-2 and TRBJ1-4; the match to TRBD1 covers 8 bases. The CDR3 runs to 15 residues. The junction had 9 bases not matched to a gene; V was cut back by 5 bases and J by 7 bases. Germline loops: CDR1 SGHTA, CDR2 FQGNSA. Written as DNA, the CDR3 is TGTGCCAGCAGCAGATCAGGGGGCATGGCTGAAAAACTGTTTTTT. Amino acid sequence: CASSRSGGMAEKLFF. The whole variable domain, filled in from reference TRBV7-2 and TRBJ1-4, reads GAGVSQSPSNKVTEKGKDVELRCDPISGHTALYWYRQSLGQGLEFLIYFQGNSAPDKSGLPSDRFSAERTGGSVSTLTIQRTQQEDSAVYLCASSRSGGMAEKLFFGSGTQLSVL.

This clone was seen once. This chain uses TRBV11-3 with TRBJ2-5, with 12 bases matching TRBD2. The CDR3 spans 15 residues. The V gene's germline CDR1 is SGHNT and CDR2 YENEEA. V was pared by 5 bases and J by 1 base, with 2 bases of the junction left unmatched. DNA for the CDR3: TGTGCCAGCAGCACGGGACTAGCGGGCCAAGAGACCCAGTACTTC. Protein product: CASSTGLAGQETQYF.

The chain carries TRBV12-5 and TRBJ1-1; a weak D match, TRBD1 (5 bases). Trimming took 6 bases from V and 1 from J, leaving 12 bases between them. CDR1 LGHNT and CDR2 FRNRAP come from the germline V gene. The CDR3 covers 14 residues. CDR3 DNA: TGTGCTAGTGGACCGGGACCCACGAACACTGAAGCTTTCTTT. This gives the protein CASGPGPTNTEAFF.

The CDR3 sequence is CASSKDRYNEQFF. Written as DNA, the CDR3 is TGTGCCAGCAGCAAGGACAGATACAATGAGCAGTTCTTC. This sequence joins TRBV3-1 (or the pseudogene TRBV3-2) and TRBJ2-1; D possibly corresponds to TRBD1 (6 bases). Trimming cost V 5 bases and J 4 bases, with 9 bases left between them. This CDR3 has 13 amino acids. Germline values: CDR1 LGHDT, CDR2 YNNKEL (reference sequence).

The table lists this clone with a few counts. This sequence joins TRBV7-2 and TRBJ1-2; no clear D gene. Germline loops: CDR1 SGHTA, CDR2 FQGNSA. This CDR3 is built from 13 residues. The germline V and J ends were trimmed by 3 bases and 0 bases, with 5 bases remaining between them. The DNA of the CDR3 is TGTGCCAGCAGCTTGGCAGCTAACTATGGCTACACCTTC. Its protein product is CASSLAANYGYTF.

The V call is TRBV4-3, the J call TRBJ2-1; 13 bases fit TRBD2. Germline V gene lookup returns CDR1 LGHNA and CDR2 YSLEER. V dropped 4 bases and J dropped 4; count of bases not matched to a gene: 7. The CDR3 loop spans 17 amino acids. Written as DNA, the CDR3 is TGCGCCAGCAGCCCAACGACGACTAGCGGGGGGTACAATGAGCAGTTCTTC. As protein: CASSPTTTSGGYNEQFF.

The chain recombines TRBV30 with TRBJ2-3; D perhaps matches TRBD2 (5 bases). The CDR3 is made up of 13 amino acids. Trimming shortened V by 5 bases and J by 4 bases, and 13 bases separated the two germline ends. Germline CDR1 reads GTSNPN; CDR2 reads SVGIG (reference sequence). The CDR3 region is CAWELGGADTQYF. CDR3 bases: TGTGCCTGGGAACTAGGTGGCGCAGATACGCAGTATTTT. The full variable domain, rest sourced from reference TRBV30 and TRBJ2-3, is SQTIHQWPATLVQPVGSPLSLECTVEGTSNPNLYWYRQAAGRGLQLLFYSVGIGQISSEVPQNLSASRPQDRQFILSSKKLLLSDSGFYLCAWELGGADTQYFGPGTRLTVL.

This chain uses TRBV19 with TRBJ2-3; D is perhaps TRBD2 (6 bases). Germline CDR1 is LNHDA and CDR2 is SQIVND (reference sequence). This CDR3 has 15 amino acids. Trimming cost V 7 bases and J 2 bases, with 16 bases left between them. CDR3 amino acids: CASTLASAITDTQYF. CDR3 DNA: TGTGCCAGTACCCTCGCTAGCGCAATCACAGATACGCAGTATTTT. Together with reference TRBV19 and TRBJ2-3, the CDR3 gives the full variable domain: DGGITQSPKYLFRKEGQNVTLSCEQNLNHDAMYWYRQDPGQGLRLIYYSQIVNDFQKGDIAEGYSVSREKKESFPLTVTSAQKNPTAFYLCASTLASAITDTQYFGPGTRLTVL.

The chain carries TRBV30 and TRBJ2-6; D ambiguous. The V end lost 1 base, the J end lost 0 bases, and 7 bases lay between the germline ends. This CDR3 region has 15 residues. Germline values: CDR1 GTSNPN, CDR2 SVGIG (reference sequence). The CDR3 region has the DNA TGTGCCTGGAGTGGTCTAGGCTCTGGGGCCAACGTCCTGACTTTC. It specifies CAWSGLGSGANVLTF.

The chain links TRBV23-1 to TRBJ2-3, with D maybe TRBD2 (7 bases). TRBV23-1 is an ORF, and what it does is uncertain. V lost 3 bases to trimming and J lost 4 bases, with 17 bases between them. The CDR3 consists of 16 residues. The CDR3 sequence: CASSHPSGEGADTQYF. CDR3 nucleotides: TGCGCCAGCAGTCACCCCTCAGGGGAGGGAGCAGATACGCAGTATTTT.

The V gene is TRBV7-2, the J gene TRBJ1-2; 8 nucleotides align to TRBD1. Germline CDR1 reads SGHTA; CDR2 reads FQGNSA. V shed 3 bases and J 1 base; nucleotides not matched to a gene: 1. The length of the CDR3 is 14 residues. CDR3 residues: CASSFGQGNYGYTF. The CDR3 DNA sequence: TGTGCCAGCAGCTTTGGACAGGGTAACTATGGCTACACCTTC.

The chain couples TRBV6-6 to TRBJ1-1; TRBD1 matches 8 bases. CDR3 length equals 14 residues. J was trimmed by 1 base and V by 6 bases; bases with no gene match: 4. Per germline, CDR1 MNHNY and CDR2 SVGAGI (reference sequence). In DNA form, the CDR3 reads TGTGCCAGCAGACTTGGACAGGGGAACACTGAAGCTTTCTTT. Translated: CASRLGQGNTEAFF.

The DNA for the CDR3 is TGCGCCAGCAGTCGTTCAGCGGATATGACTATGGGCTACACCTTC. Protein product: CASSRSADMTMGYTF. The chain uses TRBV5-1 and TRBJ1-2; D is undetermined. In germline, CDR1 is SGHRS, CDR2 YFSETQ. The V end lost 5 bases, the J end lost 8 bases, and 22 bases lay between the germline ends. This CDR3 region has 15 residues.

V is TRBV5-5 and J is TRBJ2-7; 11 bases match TRBD1. J lost 4 bases, V lost 6 bases, and 6 bases had no gene match. CDR1 and CDR2 (germline): SGHKS, YYEKEE (reference sequence). The CDR3 length is 14 residues. The DNA for the CDR3 is TGTGCCAGCATGCCCGGGACAGGGGGTTACGAGCAGTACTTC. The encoded protein is CASMPGTGGYEQYF.

The chain couples TRBV12-3 or TRBV12-4 to TRBJ1-4; D is undetermined. This CDR3 is built from 12 residues. Trimming took 8 bases from V and 7 from J, leaving 11 bases between them. The DNA for the CDR3 is TGTGCCAGCTCCCCCGGCGGTGAAAAACTGTTTTTT. Amino acid sequence: CASSPGGEKLFF.

This clone showed up just once. V is TRBV2 and J is TRBJ1-5, with a possible D match to TRBD1 (6 bases). This CDR3 region has 15 residues. Germline V gene lookup returns CDR1 SNHLY and CDR2 FYNNEI. V lost 6 bases, J lost 0 bases, and 12 bases lay in between. The CDR3 sequence is CASRELTGSNQPQHF. The CDR3 DNA reads TGTGCCAGCAGGGAATTGACAGGTAGCAATCAGCCCCAGCATTTT. Looking up the rest from reference TRBV2 and TRBJ1-5 gives the full variable domain: EPEVTQTPSHQVTQMGQEVILRCVPISNHLYFYWYRQILGQKVEFLVSFYNNEISEKSEIFDDQFSVERPDGSNFTLKIRSTKLEDSAMYFCASRELTGSNQPQHFGDGTRLSIL.

This clone was recorded only once. This sequence joins TRBV9 and TRBJ2-5; D could derive from TRBD1 or TRBD2 (5 bases each). V was trimmed by 2 bases and J by 3 bases, leaving 8 bases between them. The CDR3 runs to 13 residues. Germline V gene lookup returns CDR1 SGDLS and CDR2 YYNGEE. The CDR3 nucleotides are TGTGCCAGCAGCGTGGGGGTTGAAGAGACCCAGTACTTC. This gives the protein CASSVGVEETQYF.

This clone was counted once. The chain uses TRBV24-1 and TRBJ2-7; D is unresolved. Germline V gene data show CDR1 as KGHDR and CDR2 as SFDVKD. The ends were cut back, 0 bases at V and 3 bases at J, with 5 bases in the middle. This CDR3 region has 13 residues. The CDR3 sequence: CATSDLSSYEQYF. The CDR3 nucleotides read TGTGCCACCAGTGATTTGTCTAGCTACGAGCAGTACTTC.

The V gene is TRBV19, the J gene TRBJ1-2; no clear D gene. From germline, CDR1 is LNHDA and CDR2 SQIVND (reference sequence). V lost 7 bases and J lost 9, with 15 bases in between. The CDR3 consists of 12 residues. The CDR3 DNA is TGTGCCAGTACCCCGGGTTCTGGGCGCTACACCTTC. Amino acids: CASTPGSGRYTF.

The chain carries TRBV5-1 and TRBJ2-5; D unclear. Germline lookup yields CDR1 SGHRS and CDR2 YFSETQ. The ends were cut back, 0 bases at V and 5 bases at J, with 11 bases in the middle. This CDR3 has 14 amino acids. The DNA for the CDR3 is TGCGCCAGCAGCTTGGGAACGGTGGGCGAGACCCAGTACTTC. This translates into CASSLGTVGETQYF.

The chain links TRBV11-1 to TRBJ2-7; D not resolved. The CDR3 length is 12 residues. Germline-derived CDR1 and CDR2 are SGHAT and FQDESV (reference sequence). V was clipped by 2 bases and J by 4 bases, with 6 bases between them. For the CDR3, the DNA is TGTGCCAGCAGCTTAATCGGTTACGAGCAGTACTTC. It is translated as CASSLIGYEQYF. Drawing the rest from reference TRBV11-1 and TRBJ2-7, the complete variable domain is EAEVAQSPRYKITEKSQAVAFWCDPISGHATLYWYRQILGQGPELLVQFQDESVVDDSQLPKDRFSAERLKGVDSTLKIQPAELGDSAMYLCASSLIGYEQYFGPGTRLTVT.

The chain is built from TRBV19 and TRBJ2-7; 7 positions agree with TRBD1. Germline values: CDR1 LNHDA, CDR2 SQIVND (reference sequence). Trimming removed 1 base from V and 3 bases from J; junction bases left unmatched: 6. CDR3 length: 15 amino acids. The CDR3 nucleotides read TGTGCCAGTAGTATAGGGAGAGGGGGCGTCTACGAGCAGTACTTC. Its protein is CASSIGRGGVYEQYF.

This chain joins TRBV10-3 and TRBJ1-6; perhaps TRBD1 as D (5 bases). Trimming removed 6 bases at V and 7 bases at J, with 16 bases between. CDR1 and CDR2 (germline): ENHRY, SYGVKD. This CDR3 has 15 amino acids. The CDR3 loop reads CAIRSTGLVNSPLHF. The CDR3 DNA follows: TGTGCCATCAGATCTACGGGACTTGTCAATTCACCCCTCCACTTT.

This clone was recorded a few times. The rearrangement uses TRBV6-1 and TRBJ1-2; 10 nucleotides agree with TRBD1. This CDR3 region has 16 residues. Unmatched junction bases numbered 7, after V lost 4 bases and J lost 2 bases. In germline, CDR1 is MNHNS, CDR2 SASEGT. This chain's CDR3 is CASSAAGQGVNYGYTF. CDR3 bases: TGTGCCAGCAGTGCGGCTGGACAGGGGGTGAACTATGGCTACACCTTC.

The chain uses TRBV19 and TRBJ1-5; TRBD1 aligns across 9 bases. The ends lost 7 bases at V and 3 bases at J; junction bases unmatched: 7. Germline-derived CDR1 and CDR2 are LNHDA and SQIVND (reference sequence). This CDR3 is built from 15 residues. CDR3 protein: CASNTGGSSNQPQHF. The CDR3 nucleotides are TGTGCCAGTAATACAGGGGGCAGCTCCAATCAGCCCCAGCATTTT.

This sequence joins TRBV27 and TRBJ2-2, with D possibly TRBD1 on 6 matching bases. Trimming pared 3 bases from V and 4 bases from J, leaving 18 bases between. The CDR3 loop spans 17 amino acids. In germline, CDR1 is MNHEY, CDR2 SMNVEV (reference sequence). The CDR3 reads CASSFLSRQGSTGELFF. As DNA, the CDR3 is TGTGCCAGCAGTTTCCTAAGCCGGCAGGGGTCCACCGGGGAGCTGTTTTTT.